Listed below are T cell receptor beta chains from one sample, sequenced in a study of metastatic and nonmetastatic thyroid tumors. TCRdb re-analyzed the PCR reads through MiXCR. The sample lists about 48,000 clones; roughly a fifth were seen once. The sequencing sample was made of blood. The receptors come from a male donor with papillary thyroid cancer or a benign thyroid nodule (not recorded which). Some clones in this sample may be carry-over from other donors' samples. CDR3s include the opening cysteine and the closing phenylalanine or tryptophan. The order of the fields is V gene, D gene, clone size, J gene, CDR3 protein, CDR3 DNA. A D gene is named only where the DNA matches it firmly. Expanded clones get a size class; other rows say once, few or many, or leave the size out.

TRBV28	TRBD2	many	TRBJ2-3	CATGAGGLDTQYF	TGTGCTACGGGAGCGGGAGGGCTAGATACGCAGTATTTT
TRBV11-2	.	many	TRBJ2-7	CASSSLGGLGAYEQYF	TGTGCCAGCAGCTCCTTGGGGGGCCTGGGAGCCTACGAGCAGTACTTC
TRBV9	.	many	TRBJ2-3	CASSDTAGAGDTQYF	TGTGCCAGCAGCGACACGGCGGGGGCGGGAGATACGCAGTATTTT
TRBV2	.	.	TRBJ1-6	CASSGGPNSPLHF	TGTGCCAGCAGTGGGGGGCCAAATTCACCCCTCCACTTT
TRBV11-2	TRBD2	few	TRBJ2-1	CASSSGTRFGSYNEQFF	TGTGCCAGCAGCTCCGGGACTAGATTCGGGTCCTACAATGAGCAGTTCTTC
TRBV2	.	few	TRBJ2-7	CASSGWGREQYF	TGTGCCAGCAGTGGCTGGGGCAGGGAGCAGTACTTC
TRBV9	.	.	TRBJ2-7	CASSVDLGEYEQYF	TGTGCCAGCAGCGTAGATTTAGGGGAATACGAGCAGTACTTC
TRBV6-1	TRBD1	many	TRBJ1-5	CASTWGQDQPQHF	TGTGCCAGCACATGGGGACAGGATCAGCCCCAGCATTTT
TRBV3-1	.	many	TRBJ2-7	CASSQEIASGRTYEQYF	TGTGCCAGCAGCCAAGAAATTGCGAGCGGCCGGACCTACGAGCAGTACTTC
TRBV28	.	many	TRBJ2-3	CASSSATLAITDTQYF	TGTGCCAGCAGTTCCGCAACCCTAGCGATCACAGATACGCAGTATTTT
TRBV5-1	.	many	TRBJ2-3	CASSQDGGSDTQYF	TGCGCCAGCAGCCAGGACGGCGGGTCGGATACGCAGTATTTT
TRBV27	.	many	TRBJ1-1	CASSIQAANTEAFF	TGTGCCAGCAGCATACAGGCGGCGAACACTGAAGCTTTCTTT
TRBV6-1	TRBD1	many	TRBJ1-1	CASRADRALNTEAFF	TGTGCCAGCAGAGCTGACAGGGCCCTGAACACTGAAGCTTTCTTT
TRBV19	TRBD1	many	TRBJ2-1	CASSIVRGLHNEQFF	TGTGCCAGTAGTATTGTCAGGGGGCTTCACAATGAGCAGTTCTTC
TRBV5-5	TRBD1	many	TRBJ2-2	CASRPGTGFTGELFF	TGTGCCAGCAGGCCCGGGACAGGGTTCACCGGGGAGCTGTTTTTT
TRBV9	.	many	TRBJ1-6	CASSVDVNSPLHF	TGTGCCAGCAGCGTAGACGTCAATTCACCCCTCCACTTT
TRBV25-1	.	many	TRBJ1-5	CASSKGNNQPQHF	TGTGCCAGCAGTAAGGGGAACAATCAGCCCCAGCATTTT
TRBV2	.	many	TRBJ2-7	CASRVGYEQYF	TGTGCCAGCAGAGTGGGCTACGAGCAGTACTTC
TRBV14	.	.	TRBJ1-1	CASSQAGMNTEAFF	TGTGCCAGCAGCCAAGCAGGAATGAACACTGAAGCTTTCTTT
TRBV5-6	.	many	TRBJ1-6	CASSSVTAPNSPLHF	TGTGCCAGCAGCTCCGTGACAGCACCAAATTCACCCCTCCACTTT
TRBV7-9	.	.	TRBJ2-5	CASRKGTLETQYF	TGTGCCAGCAGGAAGGGCACACTAGAGACCCAGTACTTC
TRBV5-1	TRBD2	many	TRBJ2-1	CASSLFSGGAANEQFF	TGCGCCAGCAGCTTATTTAGCGGGGGGGCTGCTAATGAGCAGTTCTTC
TRBV4-1	TRBD2	.	TRBJ2-7	CASSQGGLAEAYEQYF	TGCGCCAGCAGCCAAGGGGGACTAGCGGAAGCCTACGAGCAGTACTTC
TRBV20-1	.	.	TRBJ2-3	CSARVRVAGADTQYF	TGCAGTGCTAGAGTAAGAGTGGCGGGCGCAGATACGCAGTATTTT
TRBV20-1	TRBD1	.	TRBJ1-2	CSAAGGVYGYTF	TGCAGTGCCGCAGGGGGCGTCTATGGCTACACCTTC
TRBV20-1	TRBD1	.	TRBJ1-2	CSARGTGTESYGYTF	TGCAGTGCTAGAGGTACCGGGACAGAATCATATGGCTACACCTTC
TRBV2	TRBD1	many	TRBJ2-7	CASSEAGTGYEQYF	TGTGCCAGCAGTGAAGCCGGGACAGGCTACGAGCAGTACTTC
TRBV6-4	TRBD2	.	TRBJ2-2	CASRDLRGEPPPTGELFF	TGTGCCAGCAGGGACCTCCGGGGGGAGCCCCCCCCCACCGGGGAGCTGTTTTTT
TRBV10-2	.	many	TRBJ2-7	CASRKALLMYEQYF	TGCGCCAGCAGGAAGGCCCTACTGATGTACGAGCAGTACTTC